The rows below give T cell receptor beta chains drawn from one sample of a study of blood T cell repertoires in COVID-19. Only in-frame clones appear in the TCRdb table, and some are missing; sequencing was by immunoSEQ multiplex PCR. This sample has 250,000 to 350,000 clones; roughly 89% occur once, and the top ten carry about 1.5%. The sequencing sample was made of PBMCs or T cells enriched from blood (not recorded which). The receptors were sampled from a woman aged 18-29 years with acute COVID-19. CDR3s include the opening cysteine and the closing phenylalanine or tryptophan. The D gene is left open where the match is weak.

V,D,CDR3
TRBV6-5,TRBD1,CASSPGQGAAYGYTF
TRBV7-8,.,CASSQGPDRTPSYGYTF
TRBV28,.,CASSLSGGTDTQYF
TRBV28,TRBD2,CASGLAGVYNEQFF
TRBV6-1,TRBD2,CASSEGLAGGGETQYF
TRBV18,TRBD1,CASSPGQGANTEAFF
TRBV6-1,TRBD1,CASSAPDRGNTGELFF
TRBV5-1,TRBD1,CASSLQGYEQYF
TRBV3-1/TRBV3-2,TRBD1,CASSQMTGASSYEQYF
TRBV11-1,TRBD2,CASSSTSLVDNEQFF
TRBV9,.,CASNAGTPGTLNTGELFF
TRBV6-6,.,CASSTSTTNEKLFF
TRBV29-1,.,CSVASLGGRTTDTQYF
TRBV30,TRBD1,CAWNRGINQPQHF
TRBV10-1,TRBD2,CASSDPSGRLNEQFF
TRBV3-1/TRBV3-2,.,CASSQEFINEQFF
TRBV9,.,CASSVVSGVEAFF
TRBV19,TRBD2,CASSPSGRAGANVLTF
TRBV7-9,.,CASSLGGLRGPNKETQYF
TRBV4-3,.,CASSQGAGSPYNEQFF
TRBV4-2,TRBD2,CASSHSGSGLNEQFF
TRBV2,.,CASSESGDTTYNEQFF
TRBV30,.,CAWSVRGGMHYGYTF
TRBV15,.,CATSRDTGHGYTF
TRBV4-1,TRBD1,CASSPIPGTDTEAFF
TRBV28,TRBD2,CASSERLAGRDTQYF
TRBV28,.,CASSGILGSSYEQYF
TRBV28,.,CASSLTGFRQYF
TRBV30,TRBD1,CAWGAGQRNQPQHF
TRBV6-5,.,CASSYSRYYEQYF
TRBV10-3,TRBD2,CAISDPGLAGPNEQFF
TRBV15,TRBD1,CATSGQGKTQYF
TRBV10-1,TRBD1,CASSVSGTGGKQFF
TRBV7-8,TRBD2,CASSFLAGGQYNEQFF
TRBV3-1/TRBV3-2,.,CASSHPTTDASGANVLTF
TRBV18,TRBD1,CASSPDQGAGGYTF
TRBV3-1/TRBV3-2,.,CASSPRTALLEKLFF
TRBV6-5,TRBD1,CASSPMTGRNQPQHF
TRBV5-1,TRBD1,CASSLTGQEKLFF
TRBV9,TRBD2,CASRDASGSYEQYF
TRBV5-5,.,CASSLAAGIYGYTF
TRBV6-5,TRBD2,CASSPRLAYEQFF
TRBV18,TRBD2,CASSRREPSTDTQYF
TRBV6-5,TRBD1,CASSYEGQGAIEQYF
TRBV28,TRBD1,CASSTPGTGVGQPQHF
TRBV7-2,.,CASSLARGAVGNTIYF
TRBV3-1/TRBV3-2,.,CASSLREANYGYTF
TRBV11-2,TRBD1,CASSLVTTGGHVQQYF
TRBV7-3,TRBD2,CASSSGWLAGSNTGELFF
TRBV7-9,.,CASSLQGGYEQYF